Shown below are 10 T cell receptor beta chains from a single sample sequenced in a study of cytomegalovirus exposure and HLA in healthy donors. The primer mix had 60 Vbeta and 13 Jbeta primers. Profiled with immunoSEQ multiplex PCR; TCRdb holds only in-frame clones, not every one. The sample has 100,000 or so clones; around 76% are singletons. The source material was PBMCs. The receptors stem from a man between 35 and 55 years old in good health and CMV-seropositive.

The CDR3 DNA follows: TGTGCCAGCAGCTTAGGATCGGGGGGCTTGGTAGAGACCCAGTACTTC. This gives the protein CASSLGSGGLVETQYF. This chain connects TRBV7-9 to TRBJ2-5; D is perhaps TRBD2 (7 bases). Trimming shortened V by 1 base and J by 4 bases, and 16 bases separated the two germline ends. Per germline, CDR1 SEHNR and CDR2 FQNEAQ (reference sequence). The CDR3 totals 16 residues.

CDR3: CASSTGTTSYNEQFF. The CDR3 coding sequence is TGCGCCAGCAGTACCGGGACTACCTCCTACAATGAGCAGTTCTTC. The chain employs TRBV5-1 and TRBJ2-1; 7 bases line up with TRBD2. In germline, CDR1 is SGHRS, CDR2 YFSETQ. This CDR3 has 15 amino acids. V shed 5 bases and J 0 bases; nucleotides not matched to a gene: 5. Looking up the rest from reference TRBV5-1 and TRBJ2-1 gives the full variable domain: KAGVTQTPRYLIKTRGQQVTLSCSPISGHRSVSWYQQTPGQGLQFLFEYFSETQRNKGNFPGRFSGRQFSNSRSEMNVSTLELGDSALYLCASSTGTTSYNEQFFGPGTRLTVL.

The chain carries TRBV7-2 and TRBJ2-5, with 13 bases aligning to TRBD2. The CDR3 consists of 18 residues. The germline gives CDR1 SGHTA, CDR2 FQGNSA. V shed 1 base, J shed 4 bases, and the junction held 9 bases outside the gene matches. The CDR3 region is CASSLGLLAGGRGETQYF. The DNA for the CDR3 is TGTGCCAGCAGCTTAGGCCTACTAGCGGGGGGGCGGGGAGAGACCCAGTACTTC. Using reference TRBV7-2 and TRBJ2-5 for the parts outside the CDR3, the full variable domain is GAGVSQSPSNKVTEKGKDVELRCDPISGHTALYWYRQSLGQGLEFLIYFQGNSAPDKSGLPSDRFSAERTGGSVSTLTIQRTQQEDSAVYLCASSLGLLAGGRGETQYFGPGTRLLVL.

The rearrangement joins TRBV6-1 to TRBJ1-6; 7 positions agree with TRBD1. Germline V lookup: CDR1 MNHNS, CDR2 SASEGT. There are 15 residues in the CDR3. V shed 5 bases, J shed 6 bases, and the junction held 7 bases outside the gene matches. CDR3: CASSSGGPFNSPLHF. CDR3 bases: TGTGCCAGCAGTTCAGGGGGACCTTTTAATTCACCCCTCCACTTT.

CDR3 bases: TGTGCCAGCAGCCAAGGCACTAGCGACCAAGAGACCCAGTACTTC. The encoded protein is CASSQGTSDQETQYF. The chain links TRBV4-2 to TRBJ2-5, with 7 bases fitting TRBD2. There are 15 residues in the CDR3. CDR1 and CDR2 (germline): LGHNA, YNFKEQ. V was pared by 1 base and J by 0 bases, with 2 bases of the junction left unmatched.

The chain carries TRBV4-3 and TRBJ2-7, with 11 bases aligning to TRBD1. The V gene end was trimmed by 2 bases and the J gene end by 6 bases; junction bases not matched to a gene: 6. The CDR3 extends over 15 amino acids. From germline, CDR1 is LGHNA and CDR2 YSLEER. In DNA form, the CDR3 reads TGCGCCAGCAGCCAACAACCGGGACAGGGGGGCGAGCAGTACTTC. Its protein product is CASSQQPGQGGEQYF.

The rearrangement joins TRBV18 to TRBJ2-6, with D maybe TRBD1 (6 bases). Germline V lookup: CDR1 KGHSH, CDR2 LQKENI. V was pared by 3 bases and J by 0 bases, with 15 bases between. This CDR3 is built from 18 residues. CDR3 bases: TGTGCCAGCTCACCGTGGACAGTTGAGAGCTCTGGGGCCAACGTCCTGACTTTC. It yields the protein CASSPWTVESSGANVLTF.

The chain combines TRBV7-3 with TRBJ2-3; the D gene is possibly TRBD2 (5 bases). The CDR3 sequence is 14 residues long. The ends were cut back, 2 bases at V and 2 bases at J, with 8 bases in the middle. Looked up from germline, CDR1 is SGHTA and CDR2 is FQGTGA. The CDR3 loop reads CASSLAGHTDTQYF. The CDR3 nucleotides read TGTGCCAGCAGCTTAGCGGGCCACACAGATACGCAGTATTTT. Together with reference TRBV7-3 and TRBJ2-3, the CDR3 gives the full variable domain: GAGVSQTPSNKVTEKGKYVELRCDPISGHTALYWYRQSLGQGPEFLIYFQGTGAADDSGLPNDRFFAVRPEGSVSTLKIQRTERGDSAVYLCASSLAGHTDTQYFGPGTRLTVL.

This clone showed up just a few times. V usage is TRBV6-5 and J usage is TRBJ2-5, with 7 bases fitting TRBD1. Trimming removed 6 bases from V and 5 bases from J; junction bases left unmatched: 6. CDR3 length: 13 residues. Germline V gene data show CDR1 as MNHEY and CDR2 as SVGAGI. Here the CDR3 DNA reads TGTGCCAGCAGGCCACAGGGGTCGGAGACCCAGTACTTC. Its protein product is CASRPQGSETQYF.

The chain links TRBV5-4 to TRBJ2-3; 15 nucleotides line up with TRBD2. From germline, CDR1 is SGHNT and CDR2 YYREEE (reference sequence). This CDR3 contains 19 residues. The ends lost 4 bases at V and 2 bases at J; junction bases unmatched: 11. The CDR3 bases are TGTGCCAGCAGCATGGGACTAGCGGGAGGTCTACTTCCCACAGATACGCAGTATTTT. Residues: CASSMGLAGGLLPTDTQYF.